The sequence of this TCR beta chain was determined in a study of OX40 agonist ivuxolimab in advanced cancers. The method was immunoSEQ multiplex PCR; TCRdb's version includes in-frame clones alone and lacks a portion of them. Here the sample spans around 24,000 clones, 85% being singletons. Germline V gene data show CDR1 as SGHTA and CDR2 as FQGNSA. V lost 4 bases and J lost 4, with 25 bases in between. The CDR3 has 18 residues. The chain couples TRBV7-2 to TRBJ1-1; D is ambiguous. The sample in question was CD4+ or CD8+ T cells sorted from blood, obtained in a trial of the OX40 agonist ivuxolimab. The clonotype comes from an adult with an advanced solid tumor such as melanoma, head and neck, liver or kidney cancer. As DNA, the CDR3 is TGTGCCAGCAGCTCATCGTACATAGGAAGGAAACAGTCCACTGAAGCTTTCTTT. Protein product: CASSSSYIGRKQSTEAFF.